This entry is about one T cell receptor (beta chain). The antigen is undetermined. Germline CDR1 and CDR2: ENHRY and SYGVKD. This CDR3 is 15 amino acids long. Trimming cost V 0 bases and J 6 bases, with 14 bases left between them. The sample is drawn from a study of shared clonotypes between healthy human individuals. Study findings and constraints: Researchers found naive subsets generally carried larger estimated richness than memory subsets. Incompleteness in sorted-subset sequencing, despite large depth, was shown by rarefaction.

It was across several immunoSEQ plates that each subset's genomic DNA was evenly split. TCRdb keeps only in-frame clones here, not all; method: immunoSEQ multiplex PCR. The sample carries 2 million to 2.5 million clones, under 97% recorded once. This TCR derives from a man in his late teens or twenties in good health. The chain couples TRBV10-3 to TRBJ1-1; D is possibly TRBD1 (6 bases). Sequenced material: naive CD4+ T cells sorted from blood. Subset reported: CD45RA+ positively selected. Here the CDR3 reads CAISESGAQGAEAFF. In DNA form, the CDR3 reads TGTGCCATCAGTGAGTCAGGGGCACAGGGAGCTGAAGCTTTCTTT.